The 18 T cell receptor beta chains below all came from one sample that was sequenced in a study of T cell clones after liver transplantation. TCRdb keeps only in-frame clones here, not all; method: immunoSEQ multiplex PCR. The sample has tens of thousands of clones, around 92% seen once; the top ten hold less than 1%. The sequenced sample was CD4+ T cells from blood, obtained approximately 27 months after liver transplant. The receptors were gathered from a human patient who received a liver transplant. Some of the T cells might come from the graft donor.

This clone was observed a single time. The rearrangement uses TRBV11-2 and TRBJ2-3, with 11 nucleotides matching TRBD2. Trimming cost V 5 bases and J 8 bases; bases outside gene matches: 0. Looked up from germline, CDR1 is SGHAT and CDR2 is FQNNGV. This CDR3 region has 12 residues. In nucleotides, the CDR3 is TGTGCCAGCAGCCTAGCGGGGGGTACGCAGTATTTT. Its protein product is CASSLAGGTQYF.

The rearrangement uses TRBV9 and TRBJ1-2, with 9 bases identical to TRBD1. In germline, CDR1 is SGDLS, CDR2 YYNGEE. The CDR3 totals 15 residues. Germline trimming cut 6 bases from V and 8 bases from J; bases unmatched to any gene: 14. The CDR3 is CASTLITGGAEGYTF. The CDR3 DNA is TGTGCCAGCACTCTAATTACAGGGGGCGCGGAAGGCTACACCTTC.

CDR3 loop: CASSVGQGRTYTDTQYF. Written as DNA, the CDR3 is TGTGCCAGCAGCGTAGGACAGGGACGAACCTACACAGATACGCAGTATTTT. J is TRBJ2-3 and V is TRBV9, with 7 bases lining up with TRBD1. This CDR3 region has 17 residues. Germline CDR1 reads SGDLS; CDR2 reads YYNGEE. V trimming: 0 bases; J trimming: 2 bases; junction bases outside the gene matches: 9.

This clone has only one observation. The chain links TRBV2 to TRBJ2-1; 9 bases fit TRBD2. J gave up 9 bases and V 5 bases, and 11 bases lay outside the gene matches. This CDR3 has 15 amino acids. Germline V lookup: CDR1 SNHLY, CDR2 FYNNEI. In nucleotides, the CDR3 is TGTGCCAGCAGTCCCTTCGCGGGAGGGCCGAGTGAGCAGTTCTTC. This sequence encodes CASSPFAGGPSEQFF. Full variable domain (outside the CDR3, taken from reference TRBV2 and TRBJ2-1): EPEVTQTPSHQVTQMGQEVILRCVPISNHLYFYWYRQILGQKVEFLVSFYNNEISEKSEIFDDQFSVERPDGSNFTLKIRSTKLEDSAMYFCASSPFAGGPSEQFFGPGTRLTVL.

V usage is TRBV5-1 and J usage is TRBJ1-2, with 10 bases lining up with TRBD1. Looked up from germline, CDR1 is SGHRS and CDR2 is YFSETQ. J lost 12 bases, V lost 0 bases, and 14 bases had no gene match. The CDR3 runs to 16 residues. The CDR3 DNA reads TGCGCCAGCAGCTTGGCCGCAACCGGGACAGGGGAGGCCAACACCTTC. Its protein is CASSLAATGTGEANTF.

The rearrangement uses TRBV7-2 and TRBJ2-1; no clear D. Germline CDR1 is SGHTA and CDR2 is FQGNSA. The CDR3 totals 12 residues. The V end lost 1 base, the J end lost 10 bases, and 8 bases lay between the germline ends. The CDR3 nucleotides read TGTGCCAGCAGCTTAGGGCACTGGGAGCAGTTCTTC. Translated, it gives CASSLGHWEQFF.

CDR3 in DNA: TGTGCCAGCAGCCCTGACAGTGGAGAGACCCAGTACTTC. Its protein product is CASSPDSGETQYF. V usage is TRBV11-3 and J usage is TRBJ2-5, with D possibly being TRBD1 (5 bases). V lost 5 bases and J lost 4, with 11 bases in between. The CDR3 spans 13 residues. Germline values: CDR1 SGHNT, CDR2 YENEEA.

The gene calls are TRBV20-1 and TRBJ2-1; no clear D gene. The V end was cut by 3 bases, the J end by 4 bases, with 1 base between. This CDR3 spans 10 amino acids. Per the germline V gene, CDR1 is DFQATT and CDR2 is SNEGSKA (reference sequence). In DNA form, the CDR3 reads TGCAGTGCTAGTTACAATGAGCAGTTCTTC. It is translated as CSASYNEQFF.

The chain couples TRBV6-6 to TRBJ1-4, with D possibly being TRBD1 (6 bases). Germline V gene lookup returns CDR1 MNHNY and CDR2 SVGAGI (reference sequence). CDR3 length equals 15 residues. V gave up 10 bases and J gave up 7 bases, with 22 bases separating them. This chain's CDR3 is CATHLQGSEGEKLFF. CDR3 bases: TGTGCCACCCACCTTCAGGGGAGTGAAGGTGAAAAACTGTTTTTT.

V is TRBV2 and J is TRBJ1-5; no definite D call. V lost 4 bases, J lost 1 base, and 5 bases lay in between. Germline V CDR1 and CDR2: SNHLY, FYNNEI. The CDR3 runs 13 residues. This CDR3 reads CASSGESNQPQHF. In nucleotides, the CDR3 is TGTGCCAGCAGTGGTGAGAGCAATCAGCCCCAGCATTTT.

This clone was seen a single time. V usage is TRBV4-3 and J usage is TRBJ1-2; TRBD1 might be the D (5 bases). CDR1 and CDR2 from the germline V gene are LGHNA and YSLEER. The CDR3 loop spans 14 amino acids. Trimming cost V 0 bases and J 8 bases, with 13 bases left between them. CDR3 DNA sequence: TGCGCCAGCAGCCAAGAAATAGGGGAAGGAGGCTACACCTTC. It encodes CASSQEIGEGGYTF.

The rearrangement joins TRBV14 to TRBJ2-7, with 8 nucleotides matching TRBD1. With 1 base clipped from V and 6 bases from J, the junction kept 8 bases outside the gene matches. Germline CDR1 SGHDN, CDR2 FVKESK. The CDR3 spans 15 residues. CDR3 DNA sequence: TGTGCCAGCAGCCAAGCTGGCCAGGGGGCGTCCGAGCAGTACTTC. Translated: CASSQAGQGASEQYF.

The chain employs TRBV15 and TRBJ2-5; a weak D match, TRBD1 (6 bases). Germline loops: CDR1 LNHNV, CDR2 YYDKDF (reference sequence). V lost 3 bases and J lost 0, with 11 bases in between. This CDR3 has 15 residues. The CDR3 is CATSSHRDNQETQYF. CDR3 nucleotide sequence: TGTGCCACCAGCAGTCACCGGGACAACCAAGAGACCCAGTACTTC.

This rearrangement joins TRBV11-2 to TRBJ2-2; 9 nucleotides line up with TRBD2. Looked up from germline, CDR1 is SGHAT and CDR2 is FQNNGV. This CDR3 region has 17 residues. Losses at the gene ends were 5 bases for V and 1 base for J; bases not matched to a gene: 8. The CDR3 spells CASSPDGLARNTGELFF. For the CDR3, the DNA is TGTGCCAGCAGCCCGGACGGACTAGCGCGGAACACCGGGGAGCTGTTTTTT. The whole variable domain, filled in from reference TRBV11-2 and TRBJ2-2, reads EAGVAQSPRYKIIEKRQSVAFWCNPISGHATLYWYQQILGQGPKLLIQFQNNGVVDDSQLPKDRFSAERLKGVDSTLKIQPAKLEDSAVYLCASSPDGLARNTGELFFGEGSRLTVL.

The CDR3 spells CASSQLLRGRFYEQYF. The DNA of the CDR3 is TGTGCCAGCAGCCAACTCCTGAGGGGGCGTTTCTACGAGCAGTACTTC. This sequence joins TRBV11-2 and TRBJ2-7; TRBD1 matches 7 bases. J lost 3 bases, V lost 5 bases, and 13 bases had no gene match. Germline V gene sequence: CDR1 SGHAT, CDR2 FQNNGV. The CDR3 spans 16 residues. The whole variable domain, remainder taken from reference TRBV11-2 and TRBJ2-7, is EAGVAQSPRYKIIEKRQSVAFWCNPISGHATLYWYQQILGQGPKLLIQFQNNGVVDDSQLPKDRFSAERLKGVDSTLKIQPAKLEDSAVYLCASSQLLRGRFYEQYFGPGTRLTVT.

The chain recombines TRBV11-1 with TRBJ1-4, with 9 bases lining up with TRBD1. This CDR3 spans 14 amino acids. The germline gives CDR1 SGHAT, CDR2 FQDESV (reference sequence). Losses at the gene ends were 5 bases for V and 8 bases for J; bases not matched to a gene: 6. The DNA of the CDR3 is TGTGCCAGCAGCCGGACAGGGGAAGACGAAAAACTGTTTTTT. Translated: CASSRTGEDEKLFF. Together with reference TRBV11-1 and TRBJ1-4, the CDR3 gives the full variable domain: EAEVAQSPRYKITEKSQAVAFWCDPISGHATLYWYRQILGQGPELLVQFQDESVVDDSQLPKDRFSAERLKGVDSTLKIQPAELGDSAMYLCASSRTGEDEKLFFGSGTQLSVL.

The CDR3 region is CASGFPGLTNYGYTF. The CDR3 DNA reads TGTGCTAGTGGTTTCCCGGGACTGACCAACTATGGCTACACCTTC. This chain uses TRBV12-5 with TRBJ1-2; possibly TRBD1 for D (5 bases). Germline V gene data show CDR1 as LGHNT and CDR2 as FRNRAP. The CDR3 has 15 residues. V was clipped by 3 bases and J by 2 bases, with 13 bases between them.

The chain couples TRBV30 to TRBJ1-1, with 7 nucleotides matching TRBD1. The CDR3 is made up of 13 amino acids. Trimming at V came to 3 bases and at J to 3 bases, leaving 4 bases not matched to a gene. CDR1 is GTSNPN, CDR2 SVGIG, per germline (reference sequence). The CDR3 region has the DNA TGTGCCTGGAGGGTACAGGGGTACACTGAAGCTTTCTTT. Amino acids: CAWRVQGYTEAFF.